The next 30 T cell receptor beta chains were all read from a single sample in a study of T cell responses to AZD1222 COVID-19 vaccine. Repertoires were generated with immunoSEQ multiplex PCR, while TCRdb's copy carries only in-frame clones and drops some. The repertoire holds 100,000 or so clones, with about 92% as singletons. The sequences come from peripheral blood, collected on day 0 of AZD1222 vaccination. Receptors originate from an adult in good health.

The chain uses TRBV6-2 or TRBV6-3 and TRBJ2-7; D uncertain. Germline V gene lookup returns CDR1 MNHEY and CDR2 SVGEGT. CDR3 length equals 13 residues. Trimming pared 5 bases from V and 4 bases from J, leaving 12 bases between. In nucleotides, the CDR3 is TGTGCCAGCAGTCCCCTTCCCTGGTACGAGCAGTACTTC. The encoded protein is CASSPLPWYEQYF.

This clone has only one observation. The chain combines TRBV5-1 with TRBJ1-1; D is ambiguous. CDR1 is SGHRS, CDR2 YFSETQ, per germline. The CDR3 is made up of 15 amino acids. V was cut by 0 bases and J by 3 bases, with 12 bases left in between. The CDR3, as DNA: TGCGCCAGCAGCTTGGGTATGGGAGTGGACACTGAAGCTTTCTTT. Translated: CASSLGMGVDTEAFF.

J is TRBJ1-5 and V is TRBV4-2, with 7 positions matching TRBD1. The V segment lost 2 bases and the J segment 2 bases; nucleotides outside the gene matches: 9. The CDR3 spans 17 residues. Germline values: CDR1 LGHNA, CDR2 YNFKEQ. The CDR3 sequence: CASSQFSGTDGNQPQHF. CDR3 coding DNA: TGTGCCAGCAGCCAATTCTCCGGGACAGATGGCAATCAGCCCCAGCATTTT.

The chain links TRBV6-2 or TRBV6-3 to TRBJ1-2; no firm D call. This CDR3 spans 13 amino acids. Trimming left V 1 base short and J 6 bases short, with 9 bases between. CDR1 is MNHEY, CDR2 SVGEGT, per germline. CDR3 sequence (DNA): TGTGCCAGCAGTTACTACCGTGGCGATGGCTACACCTTC. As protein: CASSYYRGDGYTF.

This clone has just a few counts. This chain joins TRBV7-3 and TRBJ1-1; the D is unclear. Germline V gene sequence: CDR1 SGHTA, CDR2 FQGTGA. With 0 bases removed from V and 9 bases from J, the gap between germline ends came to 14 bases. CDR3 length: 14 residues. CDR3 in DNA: TGTGCCAGCAGCTTAACGGCTAACGGTGCCCAAGCTTTCTTT. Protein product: CASSLTANGAQAFF.

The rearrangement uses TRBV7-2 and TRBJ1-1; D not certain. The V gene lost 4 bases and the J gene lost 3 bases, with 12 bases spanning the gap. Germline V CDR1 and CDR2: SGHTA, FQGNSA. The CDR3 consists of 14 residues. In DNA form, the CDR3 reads TGTGCCAGCAGCTCGGACTACCTTTACACTGAAGCTTTCTTT. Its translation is CASSSDYLYTEAFF.

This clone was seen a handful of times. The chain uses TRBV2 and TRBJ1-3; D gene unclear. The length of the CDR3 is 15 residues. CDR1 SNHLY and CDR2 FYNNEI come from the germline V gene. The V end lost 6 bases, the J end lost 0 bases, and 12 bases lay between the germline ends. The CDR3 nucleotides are TGTGCCAGCAGCCCGAGCTTGAACTCTGGAAACACCATATATTTT. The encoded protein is CASSPSLNSGNTIYF.

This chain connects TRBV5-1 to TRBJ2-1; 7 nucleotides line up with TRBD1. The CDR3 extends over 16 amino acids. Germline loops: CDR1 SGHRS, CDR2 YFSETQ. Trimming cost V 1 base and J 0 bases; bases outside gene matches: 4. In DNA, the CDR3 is TGCGCCAGCAGCTTGATAGGGACAGACTCCTACAATGAGCAGTTCTTC. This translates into CASSLIGTDSYNEQFF. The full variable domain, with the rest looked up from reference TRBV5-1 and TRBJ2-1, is KAGVTQTPRYLIKTRGQQVTLSCSPISGHRSVSWYQQTPGQGLQFLFEYFSETQRNKGNFPGRFSGRQFSNSRSEMNVSTLELGDSALYLCASSLIGTDSYNEQFFGPGTRLTVL.

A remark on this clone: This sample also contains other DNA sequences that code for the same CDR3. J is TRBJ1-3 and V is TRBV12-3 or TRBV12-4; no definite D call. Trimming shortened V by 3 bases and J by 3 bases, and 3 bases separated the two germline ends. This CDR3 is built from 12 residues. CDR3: CASSFSGNTIYF. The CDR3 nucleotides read TGTGCCAGCAGTTTCAGTGGAAACACCATATATTTT.

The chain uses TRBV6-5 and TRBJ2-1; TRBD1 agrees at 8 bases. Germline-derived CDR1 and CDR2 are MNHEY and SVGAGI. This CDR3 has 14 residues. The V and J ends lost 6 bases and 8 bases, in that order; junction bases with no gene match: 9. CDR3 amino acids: CASRSGQGWYEQFF. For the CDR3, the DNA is TGTGCCAGCAGATCAGGACAGGGTTGGTATGAGCAGTTCTTC.

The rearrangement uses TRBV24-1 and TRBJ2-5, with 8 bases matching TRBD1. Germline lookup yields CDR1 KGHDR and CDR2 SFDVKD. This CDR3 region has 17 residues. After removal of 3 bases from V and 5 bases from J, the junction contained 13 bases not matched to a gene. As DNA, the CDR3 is TGTGCCACCAGTGATCCCAACCCTAGGACAGGGCTGGAGACCCAGTACTTC. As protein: CATSDPNPRTGLETQYF.

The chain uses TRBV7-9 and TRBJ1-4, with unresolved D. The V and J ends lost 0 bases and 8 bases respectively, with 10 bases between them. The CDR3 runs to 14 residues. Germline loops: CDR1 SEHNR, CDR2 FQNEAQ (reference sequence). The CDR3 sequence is CASSLAGSGEKLFF. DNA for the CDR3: TGTGCCAGCAGCTTAGCAGGGAGCGGGGAAAAACTGTTTTTT.

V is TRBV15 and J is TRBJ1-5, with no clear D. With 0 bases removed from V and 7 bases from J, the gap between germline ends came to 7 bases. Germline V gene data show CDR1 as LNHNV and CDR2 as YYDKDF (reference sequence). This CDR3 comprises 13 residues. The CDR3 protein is CATSRELRQPQHF. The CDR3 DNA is TGTGCCACCAGCAGAGAGCTTAGGCAGCCCCAGCATTTT.

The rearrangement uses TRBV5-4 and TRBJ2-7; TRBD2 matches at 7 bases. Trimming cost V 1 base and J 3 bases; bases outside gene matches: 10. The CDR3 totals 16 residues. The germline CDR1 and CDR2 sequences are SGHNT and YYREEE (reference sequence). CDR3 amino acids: CASSLLGGKGVYEQYF. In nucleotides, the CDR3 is TGTGCCAGCAGCTTGTTGGGGGGGAAAGGGGTCTACGAGCAGTACTTC.

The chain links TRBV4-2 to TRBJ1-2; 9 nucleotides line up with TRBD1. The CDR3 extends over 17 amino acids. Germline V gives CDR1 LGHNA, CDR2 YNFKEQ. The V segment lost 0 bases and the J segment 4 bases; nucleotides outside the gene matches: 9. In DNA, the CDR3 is TGTGCCAGCAGCCAAGAACTCCCGGGACAGGGAGGCTATGGCTACACCTTC. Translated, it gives CASSQELPGQGGYGYTF.

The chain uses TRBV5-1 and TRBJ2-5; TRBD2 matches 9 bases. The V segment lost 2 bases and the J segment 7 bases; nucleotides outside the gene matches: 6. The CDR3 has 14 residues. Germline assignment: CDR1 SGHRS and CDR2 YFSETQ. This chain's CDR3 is CASSLAGGKGTQYF. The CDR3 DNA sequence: TGCGCCAGCAGCTTAGCGGGGGGTAAAGGGACCCAGTACTTC.

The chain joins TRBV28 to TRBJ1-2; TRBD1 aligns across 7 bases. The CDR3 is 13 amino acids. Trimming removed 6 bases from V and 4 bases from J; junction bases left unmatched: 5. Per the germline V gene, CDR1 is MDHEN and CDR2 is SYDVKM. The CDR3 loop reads CASRPTGVYGYTF. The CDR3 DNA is TGTGCCAGCAGACCTACAGGGGTCTATGGCTACACCTTC.

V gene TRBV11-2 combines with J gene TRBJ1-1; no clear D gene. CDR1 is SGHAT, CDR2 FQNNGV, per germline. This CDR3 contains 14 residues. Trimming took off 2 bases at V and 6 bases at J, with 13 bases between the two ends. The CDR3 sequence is CASSLLSRFSEAFF. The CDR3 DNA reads TGTGCCAGCAGCTTACTGTCCAGGTTCTCTGAAGCTTTCTTT.

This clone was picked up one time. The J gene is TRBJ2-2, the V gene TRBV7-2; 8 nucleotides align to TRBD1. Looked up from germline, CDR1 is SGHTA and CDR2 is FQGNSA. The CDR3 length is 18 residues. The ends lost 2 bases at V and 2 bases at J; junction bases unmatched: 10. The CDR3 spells CASSLNYGQGRNTGELFF. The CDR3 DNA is TGTGCCAGCAGCTTAAACTACGGACAGGGCCGAAACACCGGGGAGCTGTTTTTT.

Here the CDR3 reads CASSSPPGEQYF. The CDR3 DNA sequence: TGTGCCAGCAGTTCCCCCCCGGGTGAGCAGTACTTC. The chain combines TRBV28 with TRBJ2-7, with no clear D. The CDR3 covers 12 residues. CDR1 and CDR2 from the germline V gene are MDHEN and SYDVKM. The ends were cut back, 4 bases at V and 7 bases at J, with 11 bases in the middle.

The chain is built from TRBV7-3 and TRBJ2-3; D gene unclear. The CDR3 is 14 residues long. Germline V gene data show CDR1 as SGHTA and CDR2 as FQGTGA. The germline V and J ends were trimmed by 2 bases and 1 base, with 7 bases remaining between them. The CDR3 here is CASSLAGGTDTQYF. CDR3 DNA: TGTGCCAGCAGCTTAGCCGGTGGCACAGATACGCAGTATTTT. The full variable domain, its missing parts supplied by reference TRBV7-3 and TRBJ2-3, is GAGVSQTPSNKVTEKGKYVELRCDPISGHTALYWYRQSLGQGPEFLIYFQGTGAADDSGLPNDRFFAVRPEGSVSTLKIQRTERGDSAVYLCASSLAGGTDTQYFGPGTRLTVL.

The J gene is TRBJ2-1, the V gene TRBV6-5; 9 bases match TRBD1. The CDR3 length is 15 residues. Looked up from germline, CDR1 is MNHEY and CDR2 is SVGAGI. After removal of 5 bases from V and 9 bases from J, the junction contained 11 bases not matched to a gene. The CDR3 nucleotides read TGTGCCAGCAGTCCCCAGGACAGGGGTCTCGGTGAGCAGTTCTTC. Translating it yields CASSPQDRGLGEQFF.

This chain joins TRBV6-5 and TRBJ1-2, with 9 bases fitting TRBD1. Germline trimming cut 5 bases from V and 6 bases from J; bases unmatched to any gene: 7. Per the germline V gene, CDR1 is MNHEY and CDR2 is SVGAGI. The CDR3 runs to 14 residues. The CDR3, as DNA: TGTGCCAGCAGTCAATCCGGGACAGGGAATGGCTACACCTTC. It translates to CASSQSGTGNGYTF.

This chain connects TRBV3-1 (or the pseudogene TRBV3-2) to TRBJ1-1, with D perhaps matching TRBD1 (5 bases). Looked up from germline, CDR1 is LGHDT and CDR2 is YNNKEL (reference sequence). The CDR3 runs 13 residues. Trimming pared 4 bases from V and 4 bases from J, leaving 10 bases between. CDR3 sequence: CASSPQGLTEAFF. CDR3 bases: TGTGCCAGCAGCCCCCAGGGTCTCACTGAAGCTTTCTTT.

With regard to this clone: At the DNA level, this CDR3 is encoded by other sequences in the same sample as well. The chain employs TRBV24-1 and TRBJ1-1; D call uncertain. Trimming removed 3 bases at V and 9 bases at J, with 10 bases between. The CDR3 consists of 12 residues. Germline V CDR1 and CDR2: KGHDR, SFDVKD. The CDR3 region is CATSDPGGKAFF. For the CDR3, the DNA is TGTGCCACCAGTGATCCCGGTGGAAAAGCTTTCTTT.

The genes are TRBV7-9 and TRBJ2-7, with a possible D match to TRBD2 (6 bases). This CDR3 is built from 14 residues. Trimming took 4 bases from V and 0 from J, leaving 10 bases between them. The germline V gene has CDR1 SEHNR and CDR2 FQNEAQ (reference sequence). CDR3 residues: CASSSGRSSYEQYF. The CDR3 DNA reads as TGTGCCAGCAGCTCGGGGAGGAGCTCCTACGAGCAGTACTTC.

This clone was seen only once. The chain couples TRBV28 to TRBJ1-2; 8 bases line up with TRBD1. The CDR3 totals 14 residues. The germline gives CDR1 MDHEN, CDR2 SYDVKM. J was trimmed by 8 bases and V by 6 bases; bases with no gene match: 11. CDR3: CASRYSGTGGGYTF. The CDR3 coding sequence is TGTGCCAGCAGATACAGCGGCACAGGGGGAGGCTACACCTTC.

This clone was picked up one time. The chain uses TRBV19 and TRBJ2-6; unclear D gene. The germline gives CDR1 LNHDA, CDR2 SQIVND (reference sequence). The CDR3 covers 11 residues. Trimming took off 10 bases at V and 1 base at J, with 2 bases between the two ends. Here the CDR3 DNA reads TGTGCCACGTCTGGGGCCAACGTCCTGACTTTC. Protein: CATSGANVLTF.

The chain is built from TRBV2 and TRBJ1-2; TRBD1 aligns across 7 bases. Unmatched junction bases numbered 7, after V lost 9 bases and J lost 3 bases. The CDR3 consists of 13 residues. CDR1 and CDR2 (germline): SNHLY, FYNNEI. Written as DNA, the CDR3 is TGTGCCAGTGGACAGGCCGATTACTATGGCTACACCTTC. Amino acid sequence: CASGQADYYGYTF.

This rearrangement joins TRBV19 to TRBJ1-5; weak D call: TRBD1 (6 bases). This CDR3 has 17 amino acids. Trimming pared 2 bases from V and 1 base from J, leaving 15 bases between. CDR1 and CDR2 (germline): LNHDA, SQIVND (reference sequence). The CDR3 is CASSIRSGTGSNQPQHF. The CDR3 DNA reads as TGTGCCAGTAGTATACGGTCTGGAACAGGGAGCAATCAGCCCCAGCATTTT.